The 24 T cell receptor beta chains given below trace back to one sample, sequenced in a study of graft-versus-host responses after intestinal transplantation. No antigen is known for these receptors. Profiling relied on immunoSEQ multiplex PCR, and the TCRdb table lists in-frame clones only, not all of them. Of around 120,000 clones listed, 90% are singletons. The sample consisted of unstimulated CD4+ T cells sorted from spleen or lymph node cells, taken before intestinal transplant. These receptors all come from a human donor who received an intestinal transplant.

This chain's CDR3 is CASSLRGGVSGELFF. CDR3 coding DNA: TGTGCCAGCAGTTTAAGGGGCGGGGTTTCCGGGGAGCTGTTTTTT. V and J are TRBV28 and TRBJ2-2, with D possibly TRBD2 on 6 matching bases. Deletions cut 2 bases from V and 6 bases from J, with 13 bases between. The germline gives CDR1 MDHEN, CDR2 SYDVKM. The CDR3 length is 15 residues.

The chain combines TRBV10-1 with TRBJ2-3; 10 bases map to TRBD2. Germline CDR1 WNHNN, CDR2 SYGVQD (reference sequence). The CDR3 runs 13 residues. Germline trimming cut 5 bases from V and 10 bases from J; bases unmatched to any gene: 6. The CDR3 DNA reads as TGCGCCAGCAGTAAAGCGGGGGGGCAAGCGCAGTATTTT. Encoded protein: CASSKAGGQAQYF.

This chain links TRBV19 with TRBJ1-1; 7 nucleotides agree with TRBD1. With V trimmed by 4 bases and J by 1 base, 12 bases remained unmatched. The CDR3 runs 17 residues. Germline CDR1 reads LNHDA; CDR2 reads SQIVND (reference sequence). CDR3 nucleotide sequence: TGTGCCAGTAGTACCCGACAGGGCTATGTGGAGAACACTGAAGCTTTCTTT. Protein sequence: CASSTRQGYVENTEAFF. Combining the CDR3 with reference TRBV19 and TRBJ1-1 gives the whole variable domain DGGITQSPKYLFRKEGQNVTLSCEQNLNHDAMYWYRQDPGQGLRLIYYSQIVNDFQKGDIAEGYSVSREKKESFPLTVTSAQKNPTAFYLCASSTRQGYVENTEAFFGQGTRLTVV.

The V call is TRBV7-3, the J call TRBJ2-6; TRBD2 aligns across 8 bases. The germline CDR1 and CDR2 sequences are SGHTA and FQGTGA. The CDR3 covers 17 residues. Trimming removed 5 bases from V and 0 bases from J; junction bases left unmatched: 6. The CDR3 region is CASSPTSVSSGANVLTF. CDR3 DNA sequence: TGTGCCAGCAGCCCGACTAGCGTGAGCTCTGGGGCCAACGTCCTGACTTTC.

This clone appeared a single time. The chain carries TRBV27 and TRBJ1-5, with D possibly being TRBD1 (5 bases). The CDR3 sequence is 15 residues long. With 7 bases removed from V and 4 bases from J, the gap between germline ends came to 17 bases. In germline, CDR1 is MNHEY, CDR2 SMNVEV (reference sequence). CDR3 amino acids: CASKRQGVGNQPQHF. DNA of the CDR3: TGTGCCAGCAAACGCCAGGGTGTGGGGAATCAGCCCCAGCATTTT.

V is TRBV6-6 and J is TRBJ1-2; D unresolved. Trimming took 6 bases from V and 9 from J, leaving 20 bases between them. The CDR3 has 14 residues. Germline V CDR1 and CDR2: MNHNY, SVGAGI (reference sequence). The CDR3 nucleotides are TGTGCCAGCAGGGATTCAGGAGGGAGATCCAGCTACACCTTC. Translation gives CASRDSGGRSSYTF.

The CDR3 DNA follows: TGTGCCTGGAGTACTAACAGGTTGAACACTGAAGCTTTCTTT. Translation: CAWSTNRLNTEAFF. V and J are TRBV30 and TRBJ1-1; weak D call: TRBD1 (5 bases). Per germline, CDR1 GTSNPN and CDR2 SVGIG (reference sequence). V gave up 2 bases and J gave up 0 bases, with 10 bases separating them. The CDR3 length is 14 residues. The full variable domain, in which reference TRBV30 and TRBJ1-1 provide the parts outside the CDR3, is SQTIHQWPATLVQPVGSPLSLECTVEGTSNPNLYWYRQAAGRGLQLLFYSVGIGQISSEVPQNLSASRPQDRQFILSSKKLLLSDSGFYLCAWSTNRLNTEAFFGQGTRLTVV.

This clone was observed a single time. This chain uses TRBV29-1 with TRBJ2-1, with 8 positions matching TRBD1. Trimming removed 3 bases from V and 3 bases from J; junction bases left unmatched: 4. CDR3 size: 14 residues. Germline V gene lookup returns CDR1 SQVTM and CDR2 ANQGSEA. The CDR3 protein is CSVDSGQGYNEQFF. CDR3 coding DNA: TGCAGCGTTGACTCTGGACAGGGCTACAATGAGCAGTTCTTC.

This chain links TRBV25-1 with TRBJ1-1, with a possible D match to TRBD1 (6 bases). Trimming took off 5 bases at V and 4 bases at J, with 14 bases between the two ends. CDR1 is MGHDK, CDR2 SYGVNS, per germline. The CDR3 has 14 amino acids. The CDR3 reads CASSRGGRGTEAFF. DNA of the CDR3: TGTGCCAGCAGTAGGGGGGGTCGTGGCACTGAAGCTTTCTTT.

CDR3 in DNA: TGTGCCAGCAGGCCCCAGGGCGCAACTAATGAAAAACTGTTTTTT. It specifies CASRPQGATNEKLFF. The chain couples TRBV6-6 to TRBJ1-4; D is possibly TRBD1 (5 bases). From germline, CDR1 is MNHNY and CDR2 SVGAGI (reference sequence). The CDR3 totals 15 residues. Trimming pared 6 bases from V and 0 bases from J, leaving 11 bases between.

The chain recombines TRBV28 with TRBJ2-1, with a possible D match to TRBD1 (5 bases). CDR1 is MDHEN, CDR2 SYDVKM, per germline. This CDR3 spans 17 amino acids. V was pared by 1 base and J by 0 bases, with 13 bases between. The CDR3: CASSLSGASSSYNEQFF. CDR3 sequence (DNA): TGTGCCAGCAGTTTATCTGGGGCTTCAAGCTCCTACAATGAGCAGTTCTTC.

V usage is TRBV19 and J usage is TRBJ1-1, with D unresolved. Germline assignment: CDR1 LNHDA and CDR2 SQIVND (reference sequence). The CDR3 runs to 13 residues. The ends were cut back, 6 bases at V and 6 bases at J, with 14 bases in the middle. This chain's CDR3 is CASRESKVAEAFF. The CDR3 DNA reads TGTGCCAGTAGGGAGAGCAAGGTGGCTGAAGCTTTCTTT.

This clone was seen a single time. DNA of the CDR3: TGTGCCAGCAGCCCTCGAGGGACAGGGGGCAACTACGAGCAGTACTTC. Translation: CASSPRGTGGNYEQYF. The rearrangement links TRBV7-8 to TRBJ2-7; TRBD1 aligns across 12 bases. The CDR3 covers 16 residues. V lost 5 bases to trimming and J lost 3 bases; unmatched junction nucleotides: 8. Germline lookup yields CDR1 SGHVS and CDR2 FQNEAQ.

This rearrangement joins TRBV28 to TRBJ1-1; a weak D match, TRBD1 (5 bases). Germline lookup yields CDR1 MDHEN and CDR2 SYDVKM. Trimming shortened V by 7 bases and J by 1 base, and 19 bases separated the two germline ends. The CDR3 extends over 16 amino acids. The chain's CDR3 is CASTVSGPTGNTEAFF. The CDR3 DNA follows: TGTGCCAGCACCGTTTCAGGGCCTACAGGGAACACTGAAGCTTTCTTT.

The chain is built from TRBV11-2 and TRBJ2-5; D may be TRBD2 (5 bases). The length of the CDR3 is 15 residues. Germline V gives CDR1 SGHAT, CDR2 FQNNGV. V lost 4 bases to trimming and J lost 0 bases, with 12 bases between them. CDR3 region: CASSYSLAYQETQYF. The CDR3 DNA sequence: TGTGCCAGCAGCTATAGCCTAGCTTACCAAGAGACCCAGTACTTC.

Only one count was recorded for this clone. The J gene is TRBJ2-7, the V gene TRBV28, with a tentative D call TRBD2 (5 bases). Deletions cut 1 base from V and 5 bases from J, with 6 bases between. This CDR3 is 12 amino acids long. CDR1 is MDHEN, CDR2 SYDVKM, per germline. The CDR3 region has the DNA TGTGCCAGCAGTTTATCGGAGGACGAGCAGTACTTC. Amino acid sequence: CASSLSEDEQYF.

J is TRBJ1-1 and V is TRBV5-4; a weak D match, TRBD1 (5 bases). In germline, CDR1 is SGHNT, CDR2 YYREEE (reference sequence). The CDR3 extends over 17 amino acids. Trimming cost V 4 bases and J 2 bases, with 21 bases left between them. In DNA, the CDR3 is TGTGCCAGCAGCCTCAGGGTCCCTCCTGCTAGAAACACTGAAGCTTTCTTT. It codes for CASSLRVPPARNTEAFF. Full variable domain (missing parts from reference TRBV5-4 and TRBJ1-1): ETGVTQSPTHLIKTRGQQVTLRCSSQSGHNTVSWYQQALGQGPQFIFQYYREEENGRGNFPPRFSGLQFPNYSSELNVNALELDDSALYLCASSLRVPPARNTEAFFGQGTRLTVV.

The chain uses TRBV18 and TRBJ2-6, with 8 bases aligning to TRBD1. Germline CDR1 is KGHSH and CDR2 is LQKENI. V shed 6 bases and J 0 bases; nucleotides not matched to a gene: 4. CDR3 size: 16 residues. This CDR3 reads CASSGTGDSGANVLTF. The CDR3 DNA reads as TGTGCCAGCTCCGGGACAGGTGACTCTGGGGCCAACGTCCTGACTTTC.

CDR3 nucleotide sequence: TGTGCCAGTACCCCGACAGGGGCACTGAACACTGAAGCTTTCTTT. This encodes CASTPTGALNTEAFF. J is TRBJ1-1 and V is TRBV19; 8 nucleotides agree with TRBD1. V shed 7 bases and J 0 bases; nucleotides not matched to a gene: 7. The CDR3 totals 15 residues. Germline V gives CDR1 LNHDA, CDR2 SQIVND (reference sequence).

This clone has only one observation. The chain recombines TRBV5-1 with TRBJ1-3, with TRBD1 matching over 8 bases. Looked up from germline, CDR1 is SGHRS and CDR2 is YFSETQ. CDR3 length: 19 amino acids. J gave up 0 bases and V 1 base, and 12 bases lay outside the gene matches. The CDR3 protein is CASSLRGSGTGLSGNTIYF. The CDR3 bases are TGCGCCAGCAGCTTGAGGGGATCCGGGACAGGCCTCTCTGGAAACACCATATATTTT.

CDR3 in DNA: TGCAGCGTCTTCGGGGCGGGAGGGACTGAGACCCAGTACTTC. Encoded protein: CSVFGAGGTETQYF. This rearrangement joins TRBV29-1 to TRBJ2-5, with TRBD2 identical over 9 bases. Germline CDR1 reads SQVTM; CDR2 reads ANQGSEA. Trimming at V came to 6 bases and at J to 5 bases, leaving 10 bases not matched to a gene. The CDR3 extends over 14 amino acids.

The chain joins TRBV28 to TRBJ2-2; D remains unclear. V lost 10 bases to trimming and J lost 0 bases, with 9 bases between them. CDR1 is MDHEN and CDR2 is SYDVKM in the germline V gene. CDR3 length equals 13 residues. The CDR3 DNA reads TGTGCCACGAACTCCGCGAACACCGGGGAGCTGTTTTTT. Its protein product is CATNSANTGELFF.

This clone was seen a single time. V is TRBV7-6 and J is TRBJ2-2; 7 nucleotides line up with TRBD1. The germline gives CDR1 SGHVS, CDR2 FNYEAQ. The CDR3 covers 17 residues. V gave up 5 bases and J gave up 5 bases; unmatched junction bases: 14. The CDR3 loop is CASSPVAGTEITGELFF. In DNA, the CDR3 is TGTGCCAGCAGCCCTGTGGCCGGGACAGAAATTACCGGGGAGCTGTTTTTT.

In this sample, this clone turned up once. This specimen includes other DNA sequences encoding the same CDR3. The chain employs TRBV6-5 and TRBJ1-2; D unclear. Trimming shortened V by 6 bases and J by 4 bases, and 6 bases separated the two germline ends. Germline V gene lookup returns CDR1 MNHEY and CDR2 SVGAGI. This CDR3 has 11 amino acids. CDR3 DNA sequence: TGTGCCAGCAGCCCGGGCTATGGCTACACCTTC. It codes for CASSPGYGYTF.